These 24 T cell receptor beta chains originate from one sample sequenced in a study of beta chain features in type 1 diabetes. Every bit of the isolated RNA underwent reverse transcription, so sequencing read expressed TCRB transcripts. Profiled with immunoSEQ multiplex PCR; TCRdb holds only in-frame clones, not every one. The sample lists 900,000 or so clones, under 20% occurring once. The sample taken for sequencing was naive CD4+ T cells from blood. The receptors here all came from a woman under 30 in good health.

This chain joins TRBV7-2 and TRBJ2-1, with a weak D call TRBD2 (6 bases). V was clipped by 5 bases and J by 4 bases, with 15 bases between them. In germline, CDR1 is SGHTA, CDR2 FQGNSA. The CDR3 sequence is 15 residues long. Here the CDR3 DNA reads TGTGCCAGCAGCACGAGTGGGGACTTTTACAATGAGCAGTTCTTC. It specifies CASSTSGDFYNEQFF.

The chain is built from TRBV11-1 and TRBJ2-3, with TRBD1 as a possible D gene (6 bases). Germline CDR1 SGHAT, CDR2 FQDESV (reference sequence). The germline V and J ends were trimmed by 3 bases and 1 base, with 14 bases remaining between them. There are 16 residues in the CDR3. The CDR3 DNA reads as TGTGCCAGCAGCTTGGGACATTCATCGGGCACAGATACGCAGTATTTT. As protein: CASSLGHSSGTDTQYF.

This clone was seen only a few times. One junction end disagrees with the germline gene, perhaps due to a read error. The chain has TRBV7-9 and TRBJ2-1, with 10 bases fitting TRBD2. Per germline, CDR1 SEHNR and CDR2 FQNEAQ (reference sequence). This CDR3 is built from 14 residues. The CDR3 bases are TGTGCCAGCAGCTCTAGCGGGAGTTACAGTGAGCAGTTCTTC. Protein product: CASSSSGSYSEQFF.

Only a few counts were recorded for this clone. The CDR3 reads CASSLFRRGTYEQYF. DNA of the CDR3: TGTGCCAGCAGTTTATTCCGGCGGGGCACCTACGAGCAGTACTTC. The chain uses TRBV28 and TRBJ2-7, with a weak D call TRBD2 (6 bases). Trimming shortened V by 1 base and J by 2 bases, and 12 bases separated the two germline ends. This CDR3 is 15 amino acids long. Germline assignment: CDR1 MDHEN and CDR2 SYDVKM.

V is TRBV28 and J is TRBJ2-7; 10 nucleotides align to TRBD1. The CDR3 totals 14 residues. The ends lost 4 bases at V and 2 bases at J; junction bases unmatched: 2. From germline, CDR1 is MDHEN and CDR2 SYDVKM. CDR3 loop: CASSWDRGPYEQYF. CDR3 DNA: TGTGCCAGCAGTTGGGACAGGGGCCCCTACGAGCAGTACTTC.

This clone has just a few counts. The V gene is TRBV7-3, the J gene TRBJ2-1; 8 positions agree with TRBD2. CDR1 and CDR2 from the germline V gene are SGHTA and FQGTGA. J lost 3 bases, V lost 1 base, and 2 bases had no gene match. The CDR3 has 15 residues. CDR3 region: CASSLMAGGYNEQFF. In nucleotides, the CDR3 is TGTGCCAGCAGCTTAATGGCGGGAGGCTACAATGAGCAGTTCTTC.

This rearrangement joins TRBV19 to TRBJ2-2; TRBD1 matches 9 bases. V was clipped by 3 bases and J by 2 bases; unmatched bases: 4. The germline V gene has CDR1 LNHDA and CDR2 SQIVND (reference sequence). The CDR3 covers 16 residues. This CDR3 reads CASSIADRGNTGELFF. CDR3 nucleotide sequence: TGTGCCAGTAGTATTGCGGACAGGGGCAACACCGGGGAGCTGTTTTTT.

The chain uses TRBV25-1 and TRBJ2-1; D may be TRBD2 (7 bases). Trimming stripped 9 bases from V and 8 bases from J, with 17 bases between. The CDR3 sequence is 13 residues long. Per the germline V gene, CDR1 is MGHDK and CDR2 is SYGVNS. CDR3 DNA sequence: TGTGCCAGTAGCTTAGGGGGGGGCTATGAGCAGTTCTTC. Translating gives CASSLGGGYEQFF.

This clone appeared a few times. Written as DNA, the CDR3 is TGTGCCAGCAGCGCCGGACAGGGGGTCTACGAGCAGTACTTC. Residues: CASSAGQGVYEQYF. J is TRBJ2-7 and V is TRBV4-2, with TRBD1 identical over 10 bases. The J segment lost 3 bases and the V segment lost 5 bases, leaving 4 bases of the junction unmatched. From germline, CDR1 is LGHNA and CDR2 YNFKEQ. CDR3 length: 14 amino acids.

This clone showed up just a few times. This CDR3 is CASSLGGLRYEKLFF. The CDR3 DNA follows: TGTGCCAGCAGCTTAGGCGGACTCCGATACGAAAAACTGTTTTTT. The chain is built from TRBV7-2 and TRBJ1-4, with unresolved D. Germline V gene lookup returns CDR1 SGHTA and CDR2 FQGNSA. This CDR3 is 15 amino acids long. V shed 1 base and J shed 8 bases, with 14 bases lying between them.

This clone was recorded a few times. CDR3 protein: CASSFGGQISGNTIYF. CDR3 bases: TGTGCCAGCAGCTTCGGGGGACAGATCTCTGGAAACACCATATATTTT. The chain recombines TRBV7-9 with TRBJ1-3; TRBD1 agrees at 7 bases. Trimming removed 3 bases from V and 0 bases from J; junction bases left unmatched: 5. The CDR3 runs 16 residues. The germline V gene has CDR1 SEHNR and CDR2 FQNEAQ (reference sequence).

This sequence joins TRBV4-3 and TRBJ2-1, with TRBD2 matching over 8 bases. V shed 4 bases and J 2 bases; nucleotides not matched to a gene: 7. Germline loops: CDR1 LGHNA, CDR2 YSLEER. The CDR3 covers 16 residues. This CDR3 reads CASSPAGLGPYNEQFF. The DNA of the CDR3 is TGCGCCAGCAGCCCCGCGGGACTAGGGCCCTACAATGAGCAGTTCTTC.

This sequence joins TRBV7-3 and TRBJ2-4, with D unclear. Germline-derived CDR1 and CDR2 are SGHTA and FQGTGA. CDR3 size: 13 residues. V lost 5 bases and J lost 6, with 11 bases in between. The CDR3 loop reads CASSKTQRNIQYF. The CDR3 nucleotides read TGTGCCAGCAGCAAAACTCAACGAAACATTCAGTACTTC.

This chain links TRBV5-4 with TRBJ2-4, with D possibly being TRBD2 (5 bases). Germline CDR1 reads SGHNT; CDR2 reads YYREEE (reference sequence). Trimming took off 5 bases at V and 0 bases at J, with 12 bases between the two ends. This CDR3 comprises 15 residues. As DNA, the CDR3 is TGTGCCAGCAGTCCTGGAGGCAGAGCCAAAAACATTCAGTACTTC. Amino acids: CASSPGGRAKNIQYF.

This clone was observed a few times. The rearrangement uses TRBV18 and TRBJ1-3; D unclear. The length of the CDR3 is 12 residues. Trimming took 6 bases from V and 4 from J, leaving 7 bases between them. Germline CDR1 reads KGHSH; CDR2 reads LQKENI. The CDR3 spells CASSATGNTIYF. The CDR3 nucleotides read TGTGCCAGCTCCGCCACCGGAAACACCATATATTTT.

DNA of the CDR3: TGTGCCAGTAGTATGCCGCCGGAGAACACTGAAGCTTTCTTT. Residues: CASSMPPENTEAFF. The chain couples TRBV19 to TRBJ1-1; D unclear. The V end was cut by 3 bases, the J end by 1 base, with 9 bases between. This CDR3 has 14 amino acids. Germline V gene data show CDR1 as LNHDA and CDR2 as SQIVND (reference sequence).

This rearrangement joins TRBV6-5 to TRBJ2-7, with D possibly being TRBD1 or TRBD2 (5 bases each). Germline values: CDR1 MNHEY, CDR2 SVGAGI. The V and J ends lost 0 bases and 5 bases respectively, with 14 bases between them. CDR3 size: 15 residues. The CDR3 nucleotides are TGTGCCAGCAGTTACTCGAACGGTTTGGGGGACGAGCAGTACTTC. Protein sequence: CASSYSNGLGDEQYF.

This clone appeared a few times. This chain joins TRBV25-1 and TRBJ1-5, with D maybe TRBD1 (5 bases). The V gene lost 11 bases and the J gene lost 3 bases, with 17 bases spanning the gap. Germline V CDR1 and CDR2: MGHDK, SYGVNS. The CDR3 contains 14 residues. The CDR3 protein is CAVPDRPPNQPQHF. The CDR3 DNA sequence: TGTGCCGTGCCAGACAGACCTCCCAATCAGCCCCAGCATTTT.

The chain couples TRBV6-6 to TRBJ2-1; 7 bases map to TRBD1. V lost 5 bases, J lost 8 bases, and 12 bases stayed unmatched. This CDR3 region has 15 residues. From germline, CDR1 is MNHNY and CDR2 SVGAGI (reference sequence). CDR3 protein: CASSPGTVPNDEQFF. The CDR3 nucleotides are TGTGCCAGCAGTCCCGGGACAGTGCCTAACGATGAGCAGTTCTTC.

The rearrangement links TRBV13 to TRBJ2-2, with 7 positions matching TRBD2. Germline values: CDR1 PRHDT, CDR2 FYEKMQ (reference sequence). Trimming removed 7 bases from V and 6 bases from J; junction bases left unmatched: 14. The length of the CDR3 is 16 residues. The CDR3 here is CASTALRAGLAGELFF. In DNA form, the CDR3 reads TGTGCCAGCACCGCACTTAGAGCGGGATTAGCCGGGGAGCTGTTTTTT.

The rearrangement joins TRBV13 to TRBJ2-1; 9 bases align to TRBD2. CDR1 and CDR2 (germline): PRHDT, FYEKMQ (reference sequence). The CDR3 totals 15 residues. J lost 8 bases, V lost 4 bases, and 9 bases had no gene match. The DNA for the CDR3 is TGTGCCAGCAGCTCGTCCGGGACTAGCATTTATGAGCAGTTCTTC. Amino acids: CASSSSGTSIYEQFF. Based on the CDR3 plus reference TRBV13 and TRBJ2-1, the full variable domain is AAGVIQSPRHLIKEKRETATLKCYPIPRHDTVYWYQQGPGQDPQFLISFYEKMQSDKGSIPDRFSAQQFSDYHSELNMSSLELGDSALYFCASSSSGTSIYEQFFGPGTRLTVL.

This chain connects TRBV30 to TRBJ2-1; 8 bases are shared with TRBD1. The germline gives CDR1 GTSNPN, CDR2 SVGIG (reference sequence). There are 15 residues in the CDR3. The junction had 9 bases not matched to a gene; V was cut back by 4 bases and J by 4 bases. The CDR3 DNA reads TGTGCCTGGAACCTTGGGGACAGGCCTTACAATGAGCAGTTCTTC. This translates into CAWNLGDRPYNEQFF.

Turning to this clone: Other DNA sequences from this sample encode an identical CDR3 as well. The chain joins TRBV6-5 to TRBJ2-7; 12 bases agree with TRBD2. CDR1 is MNHEY and CDR2 is SVGAGI in the germline V gene. V lost 0 bases, J lost 4 bases, and 4 bases stayed unmatched. The CDR3 covers 16 residues. The DNA for the CDR3 is TGTGCCAGCAGTTACTCTAGGACTAGCGGGACGTACGAGCAGTACTTC. Its protein product is CASSYSRTSGTYEQYF.

This sequence joins TRBV28 and TRBJ2-5, with 10 nucleotides matching TRBD1. Germline-derived CDR1 and CDR2 are MDHEN and SYDVKM. With V trimmed by 2 bases and J by 4 bases, 10 bases remained unmatched. The CDR3 spans 17 residues. CDR3 residues: CASSLNLGTGVRETQYF. The DNA of the CDR3 is TGTGCCAGCAGTTTAAACCTCGGGACAGGGGTACGAGAGACCCAGTACTTC.